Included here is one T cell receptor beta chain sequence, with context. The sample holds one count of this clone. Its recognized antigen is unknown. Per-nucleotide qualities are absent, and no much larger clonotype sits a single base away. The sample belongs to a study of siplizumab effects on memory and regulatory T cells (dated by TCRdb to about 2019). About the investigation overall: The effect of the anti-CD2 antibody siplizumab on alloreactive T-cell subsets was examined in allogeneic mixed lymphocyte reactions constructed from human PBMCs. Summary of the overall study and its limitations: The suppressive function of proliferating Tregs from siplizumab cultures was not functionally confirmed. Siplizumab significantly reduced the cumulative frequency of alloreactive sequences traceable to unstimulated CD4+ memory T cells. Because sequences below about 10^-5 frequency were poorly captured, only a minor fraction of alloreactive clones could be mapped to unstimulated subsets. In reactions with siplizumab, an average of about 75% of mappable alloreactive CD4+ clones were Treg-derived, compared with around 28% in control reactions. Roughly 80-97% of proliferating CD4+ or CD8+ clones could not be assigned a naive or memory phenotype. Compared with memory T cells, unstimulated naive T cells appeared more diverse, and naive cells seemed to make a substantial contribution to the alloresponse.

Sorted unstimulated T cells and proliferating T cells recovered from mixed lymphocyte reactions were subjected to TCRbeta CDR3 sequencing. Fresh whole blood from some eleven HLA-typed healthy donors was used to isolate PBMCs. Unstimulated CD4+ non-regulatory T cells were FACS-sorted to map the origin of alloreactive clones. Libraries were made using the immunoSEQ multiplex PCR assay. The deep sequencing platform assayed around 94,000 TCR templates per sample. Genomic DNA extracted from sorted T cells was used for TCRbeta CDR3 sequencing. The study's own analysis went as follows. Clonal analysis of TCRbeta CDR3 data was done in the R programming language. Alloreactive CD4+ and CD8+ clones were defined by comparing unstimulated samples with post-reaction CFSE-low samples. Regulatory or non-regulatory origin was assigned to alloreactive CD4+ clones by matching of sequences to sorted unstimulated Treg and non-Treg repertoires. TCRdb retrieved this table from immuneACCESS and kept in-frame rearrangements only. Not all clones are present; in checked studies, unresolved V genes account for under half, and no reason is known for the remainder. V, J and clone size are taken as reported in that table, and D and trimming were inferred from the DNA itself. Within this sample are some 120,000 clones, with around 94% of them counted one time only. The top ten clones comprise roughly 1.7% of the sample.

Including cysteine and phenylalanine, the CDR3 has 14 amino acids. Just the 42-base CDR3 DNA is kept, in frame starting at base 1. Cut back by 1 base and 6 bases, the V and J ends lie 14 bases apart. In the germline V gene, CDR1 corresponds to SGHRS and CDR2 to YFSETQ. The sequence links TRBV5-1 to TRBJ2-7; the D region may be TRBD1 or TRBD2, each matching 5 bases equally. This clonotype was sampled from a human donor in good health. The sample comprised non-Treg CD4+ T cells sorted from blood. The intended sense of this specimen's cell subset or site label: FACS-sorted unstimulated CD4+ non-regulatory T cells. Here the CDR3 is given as CASSLYGREREQYF. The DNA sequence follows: TGCGCCAGCAGCTTGTATGGCAGGGAGCGCGAGCAGTACTTC. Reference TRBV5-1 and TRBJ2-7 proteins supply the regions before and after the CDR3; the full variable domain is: KAGVTQTPRYLIKTRGQQVTLSCSPISGHRSVSWYQQTPGQGLQFLFEYFSETQRNKGNFPGRFSGRQFSNSRSEMNVSTLELGDSALYLCASSLYGREREQYFGPGTRLTVT.